These 3 T cell receptor beta chains were all obtained from the same sample, sequenced in a study of CD8 T cells in ankylosing spondylitis. TCRdb re-analysed the 5' RACE reads in MiXCR, keeping a single row per CDR3 protein. This sample has under 300,000 distinct CDR3 sequences, with 18% found just once. Sequencing used blood, either unsorted or a sorted T cell fraction (not recorded which). The origin of the receptors is a male donor with ankylosing spondylitis or in good health (not recorded which).

This clonotype was observed a handful of times. This chain links TRBV6-1 with TRBJ2-5; no clear D. V gave up 2 bases and J gave up 1 base, with 8 bases separating them. The germline V gene has CDR1 MNHNS and CDR2 SASEGT. The CDR3 has 14 residues. The CDR3 DNA reads TGTGCCAGCAGTGAATTGAATGTCCAAGAGACCCAGTACTTC. This codes for CASSELNVQETQYF.

This clonotype was found many times. The rearrangement links TRBV12-3 or TRBV12-4 to TRBJ2-7; no firm D call. Trimming removed 7 bases from V and 5 bases from J, with 12 bases in between. CDR3 length: 12 residues. CDR3: CASKNWTHEQYF. CDR3 DNA: TGTGCCAGCAAAAATTGGACCCACGAGCAGTACTTC.

This clonotype was detected a few times. This chain connects TRBV20-1 to TRBJ2-7, with D maybe TRBD2 (6 bases). This CDR3 comprises 16 residues. V was clipped by 0 bases and J by 1 base, with 16 bases between them. CDR1 DFQATT and CDR2 SNEGSKA come from the germline V gene (reference sequence). This CDR3 is CSARDGRDSFSYEQYF. For the CDR3, the DNA is TGCAGTGCTAGAGATGGCCGGGACTCTTTTTCCTACGAGCAGTACTTC.